The clone carrying this TCR beta chain was counted only a few times. Its antigen is unidentified. CDR1 is SGHDT, CDR2 YYEEEE, per germline. The length of the CDR3 is 14 residues. Trimming removed 0 bases from V and 5 bases from J; junction bases left unmatched: 0. PCR used 60 Vbeta primers and 13 Jbeta primers. TCRdb's copy holds only in-frame clones and misses some; the assay was immunoSEQ multiplex PCR. The sample includes over 150,000 clones, 75% to 85% seen only once; the top ten take less than 15%. The record originates from a study of cytomegalovirus exposure and HLA in healthy donors. Study findings and constraints: Researchers left out some V segments, among them TRBV6-2 and TRBV6-3, as indistinguishable.

What was sequenced was PBMCs. The rearrangement uses TRBV5-6 and TRBJ1-5, with 9 bases fitting TRBD1. This TCR came from a woman between 50 and 59 years old in good health and CMV-seropositive. CDR3 residues: CASSLGTGDQPQHF. CDR3 in DNA: TGTGCCAGCAGCTTGGGGACAGGGGATCAGCCCCAGCATTTT.